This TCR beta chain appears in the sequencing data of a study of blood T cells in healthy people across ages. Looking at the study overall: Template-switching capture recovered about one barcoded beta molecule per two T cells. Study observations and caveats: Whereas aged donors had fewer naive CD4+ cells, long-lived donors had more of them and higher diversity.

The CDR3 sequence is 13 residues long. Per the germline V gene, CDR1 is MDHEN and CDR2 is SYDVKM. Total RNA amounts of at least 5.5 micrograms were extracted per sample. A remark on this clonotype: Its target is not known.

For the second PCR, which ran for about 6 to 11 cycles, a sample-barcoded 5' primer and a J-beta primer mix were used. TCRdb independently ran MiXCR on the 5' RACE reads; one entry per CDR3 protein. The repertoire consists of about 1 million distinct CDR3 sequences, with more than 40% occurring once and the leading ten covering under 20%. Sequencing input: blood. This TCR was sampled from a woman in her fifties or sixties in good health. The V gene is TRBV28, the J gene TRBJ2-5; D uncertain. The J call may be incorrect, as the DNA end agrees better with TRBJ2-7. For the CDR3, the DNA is TGTGCCAGCAACCTCGGGCACTGGTACGAGCAGTACTTC. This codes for CASNLGHWYEQYF.